One and the same sample provided the 4 T cell receptor beta chains below, sequenced in a study of human T cells and chemical hapten exposure. Sample time point: healthy volunteer bleed at 6 weeks. It was from unfractionated whole blood that total RNA was extracted. TCRdb called the RACE reads again in MiXCR, with one record for every CDR3 protein. Altogether 65,000 or so distinct CDR3 sequences are present, about 6% being singletons, with the ten largest covering 3% to 4%. The sequenced sample was whole blood. These receptor sequences come from a female donor in good health. Some clones in this sample may be carry-over from other donors' samples.

This clonotype was seen a few times. The rearrangement joins TRBV7-2 to TRBJ2-5, with 7 bases lining up with TRBD2. Germline CDR1 and CDR2: SGHTA and FQGNSA. The CDR3 contains 15 residues. V lost 4 bases to trimming and J lost 1 base; unmatched junction nucleotides: 6. CDR3 sequence: CASSSLSGVQETQYF. CDR3 in DNA: TGTGCCAGCAGCTCTCTCAGCGGGGTCCAAGAGACCCAGTACTTC. The variable domain in full, with the rest retrieved from reference TRBV7-2 and TRBJ2-5, is GAGVSQSPSNKVTEKGKDVELRCDPISGHTALYWYRQSLGQGLEFLIYFQGNSAPDKSGLPSDRFSAERTGGSVSTLTIQRTQQEDSAVYLCASSSLSGVQETQYFGPGTRLLVL.

The rearrangement uses TRBV30 and TRBJ1-3, with a possible D match to TRBD1 (5 bases). This CDR3 has 15 residues. The germline CDR1 and CDR2 sequences are GTSNPN and SVGIG (reference sequence). The V gene lost 1 base and the J gene lost 0 bases, with 10 bases spanning the gap. The CDR3 coding sequence is TGTGCCTGGAGTGGAGGGGTTTTCTCTGGAAACACCATATATTTT. This translates into CAWSGGVFSGNTIYF.

The chain uses TRBV4-2 and TRBJ2-5; D gene unclear. The CDR3 runs to 15 residues. The V end lost 0 bases, the J end lost 2 bases, and 10 bases lay between the germline ends. Germline values: CDR1 LGHNA, CDR2 YNFKEQ. The CDR3 sequence is CASSQDHSYQETQYF. CDR3 bases: TGTGCCAGCAGCCAAGATCACAGCTATCAAGAGACCCAGTACTTC.

This clonotype was seen many times. This rearrangement joins TRBV20-1 to TRBJ1-5; TRBD1 aligns across 7 bases. Germline CDR1 is DFQATT and CDR2 is SNEGSKA (reference sequence). J was trimmed by 0 bases and V by 5 bases; bases with no gene match: 4. The CDR3 length is 14 residues. As DNA, the CDR3 is TGCAGTGCTTGGGACAGCTTTAGCAATCAGCCCCAGCATTTT. Translation gives CSAWDSFSNQPQHF.